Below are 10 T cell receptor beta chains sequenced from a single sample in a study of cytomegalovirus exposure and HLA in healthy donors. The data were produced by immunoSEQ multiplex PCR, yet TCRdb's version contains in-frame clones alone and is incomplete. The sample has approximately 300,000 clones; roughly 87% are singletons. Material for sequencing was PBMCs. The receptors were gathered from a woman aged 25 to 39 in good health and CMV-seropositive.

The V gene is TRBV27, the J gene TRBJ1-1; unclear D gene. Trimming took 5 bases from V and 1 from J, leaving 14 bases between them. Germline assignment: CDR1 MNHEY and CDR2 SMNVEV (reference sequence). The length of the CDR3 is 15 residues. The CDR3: CASSLWTGRNTEAFF. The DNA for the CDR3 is TGTGCCAGCAGTCTCTGGACGGGGAGGAACACTGAAGCTTTCTTT.

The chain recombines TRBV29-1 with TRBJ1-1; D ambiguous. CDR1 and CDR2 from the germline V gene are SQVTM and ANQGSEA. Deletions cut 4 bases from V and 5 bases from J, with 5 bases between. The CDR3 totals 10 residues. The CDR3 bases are TGCAGCGTTGTAGCGACTGAAGCTTTCTTT. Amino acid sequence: CSVVATEAFF.

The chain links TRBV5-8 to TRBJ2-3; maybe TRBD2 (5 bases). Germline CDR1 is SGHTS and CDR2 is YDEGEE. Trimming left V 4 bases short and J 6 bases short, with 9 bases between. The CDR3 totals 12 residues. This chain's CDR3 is CASSALADTQYF. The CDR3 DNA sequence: TGTGCCAGCAGCGCGTTAGCGGATACGCAGTATTTT.

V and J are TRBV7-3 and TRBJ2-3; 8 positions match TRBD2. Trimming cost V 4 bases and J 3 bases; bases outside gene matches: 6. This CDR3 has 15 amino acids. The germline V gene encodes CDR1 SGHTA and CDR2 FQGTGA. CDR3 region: CASSSSGRTTDTQYF. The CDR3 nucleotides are TGTGCCAGCAGCTCAAGCGGGAGAACAACAGATACGCAGTATTTT.

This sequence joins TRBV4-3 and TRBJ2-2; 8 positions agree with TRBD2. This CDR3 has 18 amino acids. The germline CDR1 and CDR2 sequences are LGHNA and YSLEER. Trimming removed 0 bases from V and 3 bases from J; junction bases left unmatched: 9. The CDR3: CASSQEGLTSAYTGELFF. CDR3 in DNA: TGCGCCAGCAGCCAAGAAGGTCTGACTAGCGCTTACACCGGGGAGCTGTTTTTT.

The DNA of the CDR3 is TGTGCCTGGAAAGGACCTGGGACTATCAACACTGAAGCTTTCTTT. This sequence encodes CAWKGPGTINTEAFF. This chain connects TRBV30 to TRBJ1-1; perhaps TRBD1 as D (5 bases). Deletions cut 4 bases from V and 2 bases from J, with 17 bases between. Per the germline V gene, CDR1 is GTSNPN and CDR2 is SVGIG (reference sequence). CDR3 size: 15 residues.

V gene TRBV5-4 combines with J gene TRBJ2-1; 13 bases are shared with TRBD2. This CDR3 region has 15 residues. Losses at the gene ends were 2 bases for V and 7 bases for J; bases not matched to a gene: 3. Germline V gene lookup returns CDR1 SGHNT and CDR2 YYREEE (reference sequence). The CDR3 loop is CASSFSGLAGNEQFF. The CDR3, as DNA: TGTGCCAGCAGCTTCTCGGGACTAGCGGGAAATGAGCAGTTCTTC.

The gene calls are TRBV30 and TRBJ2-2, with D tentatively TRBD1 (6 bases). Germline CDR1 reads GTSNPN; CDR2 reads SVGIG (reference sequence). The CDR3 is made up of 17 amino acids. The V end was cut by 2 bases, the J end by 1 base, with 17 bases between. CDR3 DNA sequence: TGTGCCTGGAGTCCGGCTCTGGCCAGGGGGAACACCGGGGAGCTGTTTTTT. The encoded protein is CAWSPALARGNTGELFF. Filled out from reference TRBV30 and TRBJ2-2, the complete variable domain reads SQTIHQWPATLVQPVGSPLSLECTVEGTSNPNLYWYRQAAGRGLQLLFYSVGIGQISSEVPQNLSASRPQDRQFILSSKKLLLSDSGFYLCAWSPALARGNTGELFFGEGSRLTVL.

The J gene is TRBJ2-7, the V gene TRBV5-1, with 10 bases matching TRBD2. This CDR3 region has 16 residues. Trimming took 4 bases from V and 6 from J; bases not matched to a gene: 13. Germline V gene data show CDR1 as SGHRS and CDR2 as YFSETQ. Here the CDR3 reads CASSPGNSGRPLEQYF. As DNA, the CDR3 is TGCGCCAGCAGCCCAGGTAATAGCGGGAGGCCCCTCGAGCAGTACTTC.

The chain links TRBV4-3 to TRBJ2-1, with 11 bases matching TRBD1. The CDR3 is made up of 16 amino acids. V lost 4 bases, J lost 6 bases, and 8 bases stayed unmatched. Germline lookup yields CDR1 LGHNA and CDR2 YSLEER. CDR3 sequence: CASSLRPGTGGNEQFF. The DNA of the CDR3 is TGCGCCAGCAGCCTACGGCCCGGGACAGGGGGCAATGAGCAGTTCTTC.